This T cell receptor beta chain appears in the sequencing data of a study of CD8+CD57+ T cells in acquired aplastic anemia. Study overall: Sorted CD4+ plus CD8+ cells gave DNA averaging 3.2 ug.

Whole-study results and caveats: Patients had under 30 CD8+ CDR3 sequences in common with controls (the shared set). Between the patient and control groups, CD8+ Simpson's diversity did not differ significantly.

Trimming removed 2 bases from V and 3 bases from J; junction bases left unmatched: 7. The germline V gene encodes CDR1 SGHVS and CDR2 FQNEAQ. There are 15 residues in the CDR3. This clonotype was counted many times. Its antigen is undetermined. Genomic DNA, serving as template, underwent TCR beta VDJ and CDR3 profiling. A single record per CDR3 protein comes from TCRdb applying MiXCR to the reads. The table lists hundreds of thousands of distinct CDR3 sequences, approximately 56% of them singletons. Sequenced sample: sorted CD4+, CD8+, or CD8+CD57+ T cells (not recorded which) from PBMCs. The genes are TRBV7-8 and TRBJ2-7; 7 bases map to TRBD1. The receptor's source is a human donor with severe aplastic anemia or a healthy control (not recorded which). The CDR3 DNA follows: TGTGCCAGCAGCTTATTGGGGACAGTAATCTACGAGCAGTACTTC. It is translated as CASSLLGTVIYEQYF.